These 15 T cell receptor beta chains originate from one sample sequenced in a study of CD8 T cells in Susac syndrome (dated by TCRdb to the late 2010s). To prepare the library, the immunoSEQ multiplex PCR assay was applied. RNA was extracted with the RNeasy kit and roughly 0.45 to 1 ug was reverse transcribed using random hexamers. The raw public data were reprocessed by TCRdb itself: fastp quality trimming at Q25, MiXCR clonotype calling, in-frame beta chains only. Rows are unified per CDR3 protein, each entry keeping the most common DNA and genes. This sample holds 150,000 to 200,000 distinct CDR3 sequences; approximately 93% were observed only once. The ten largest clones take up about 0.1% of the sample. The sample consisted of CD4+ T cells from PBMCs. The receptors shown here come from a human donor with multiple sclerosis.

The chain couples TRBV3-1 to TRBJ2-7, with 12 nucleotides matching TRBD2. J gave up 9 bases and V 4 bases, and 7 bases lay outside the gene matches. The germline gives CDR1 LGHDT, CDR2 YNNKEL (reference sequence). The CDR3 spans 14 residues. CDR3 in amino acids: CASSPGLAGTGQYF. In DNA form, the CDR3 reads TGTGCCAGCAGCCCAGGACTAGCGGGAACAGGGCAGTACTTC.

The chain combines TRBV4-2 with TRBJ2-5; D is possibly TRBD1 or TRBD2 (5 bases each). This CDR3 has 14 residues. CDR1 is LGHNA and CDR2 is YNFKEQ in the germline V gene. Trimming removed 4 bases at V and 5 bases at J, with 14 bases between. For the CDR3, the DNA is TGTGCCAGCAGCCGTCGAGCTGAGGGGGAGACCCAGTACTTC. It codes for CASSRRAEGETQYF.

This clonotype has a single count. V is TRBV13 and J is TRBJ2-5; weak D call: TRBD1 (6 bases). Germline-derived CDR1 and CDR2 are PRHDT and FYEKMQ (reference sequence). V was cut by 3 bases and J by 7 bases, with 15 bases left in between. The CDR3 loop spans 14 amino acids. Here the CDR3 DNA reads TGTGCCAGCAGCTTCCAGGGGCTCCCTGGGACCCAGTACTTC. It encodes CASSFQGLPGTQYF.

V gene TRBV7-3 combines with J gene TRBJ2-1; 10 nucleotides align to TRBD2. The V segment lost 0 bases and the J segment 5 bases; nucleotides outside the gene matches: 7. Germline V CDR1 and CDR2: SGHTA, FQGTGA. The CDR3 consists of 17 residues. CDR3 in amino acids: CASSLTISGRTNNEQFF. The CDR3 region has the DNA TGTGCCAGCAGCTTAACAATTAGCGGGAGGACCAACAATGAGCAGTTCTTC.

The table lists this clonotype with a few counts. The rearrangement uses TRBV13 and TRBJ2-5; a weak D match, TRBD1 (6 bases). Germline V CDR1 and CDR2: PRHDT, FYEKMQ (reference sequence). V dropped 3 bases and J dropped 5 bases, with 10 bases sitting between them. The CDR3 length is 13 residues. The CDR3 DNA is TGTGCCAGCAGCTTTCAGGGGCAGGAGACCCAGTACTTC. It translates to CASSFQGQETQYF.

The chain joins TRBV10-3 to TRBJ1-4; D possibly corresponds to TRBD1 (5 bases). There are 14 residues in the CDR3. CDR1 ENHRY and CDR2 SYGVKD come from the germline V gene. Trimming pared 6 bases from V and 5 bases from J, leaving 13 bases between. CDR3 residues: CAISHGGRNEKLFF. CDR3 sequence (DNA): TGTGCCATCAGCCATGGGGGTAGGAATGAAAAACTGTTTTTT.

The V gene is TRBV20-1, the J gene TRBJ2-7; 9 nucleotides align to TRBD2. This CDR3 has 14 amino acids. Losses at the gene ends were 5 bases for V and 5 bases for J; bases not matched to a gene: 10. Germline V CDR1 and CDR2: DFQATT, SNEGSKA (reference sequence). Here the CDR3 DNA reads TGCAGTGCTCCAACTGGGACTAGCAGCCACGAGCAGTACTTC. This translates into CSAPTGTSSHEQYF.

The rearrangement links TRBV11-1 to TRBJ2-3; 14 nucleotides agree with TRBD2. Germline CDR1 and CDR2: SGHAT and FQDESV (reference sequence). This CDR3 is built from 18 residues. V lost 5 bases to trimming and J lost 3 bases; unmatched junction nucleotides: 10. The CDR3 DNA sequence: TGTGCCAGCAGCAAACGTCATGGGACTAGCGGGAGTACAGATACGCAGTATTTT. This sequence encodes CASSKRHGTSGSTDTQYF.

This chain uses TRBV20-1 with TRBJ1-2; D gene ambiguous. This CDR3 has 12 amino acids. Per germline, CDR1 DFQATT and CDR2 SNEGSKA (reference sequence). As DNA, the CDR3 is TGCATACCTAACAGTCACGACTATGGCTACACCTTC. It specifies CIPNSHDYGYTF.

The chain couples TRBV3-1 to TRBJ1-1, with unresolved D. CDR1 is LGHDT and CDR2 is YNNKEL in the germline V gene (reference sequence). CDR3 length equals 13 residues. V lost 3 bases, J lost 1 base, and 6 bases lay in between. Here the CDR3 reads CASSHGGNTEAFF. The CDR3 coding sequence is TGTGCCAGCAGCCACGGAGGGAACACTGAAGCTTTCTTT.

This chain connects TRBV30 to TRBJ1-1; no clear D. V gave up 5 bases and J gave up 4 bases, with 8 bases separating them. Germline V lookup: CDR1 GTSNPN, CDR2 SVGIG (reference sequence). There are 11 residues in the CDR3. The CDR3 sequence is CAWGRSTEAFF. The DNA of the CDR3 is TGTGCCTGGGGAAGAAGCACTGAAGCTTTCTTT.

The gene calls are TRBV19 and TRBJ2-1; D perhaps matches TRBD2 (5 bases). Germline CDR1 is LNHDA and CDR2 is SQIVND (reference sequence). Between the trimmed V and J ends, which lost 0 bases and 7 bases, there was a span of 10 bases. CDR3 size: 14 residues. The CDR3: CASSIETSGNEQFF. Written as DNA, the CDR3 is TGTGCCAGTAGTATAGAGACGAGCGGAAATGAGCAGTTCTTC. The full variable domain, rest sourced from reference TRBV19 and TRBJ2-1, is DGGITQSPKYLFRKEGQNVTLSCEQNLNHDAMYWYRQDPGQGLRLIYYSQIVNDFQKGDIAEGYSVSREKKESFPLTVTSAQKNPTAFYLCASSIETSGNEQFFGPGTRLTVL.

The chain has TRBV28 and TRBJ2-1; D perhaps matches TRBD2 (6 bases). Germline V gene sequence: CDR1 MDHEN, CDR2 SYDVKM. V lost 7 bases to trimming and J lost 12 bases, with 22 bases between them. CDR3 size: 14 residues. CDR3 DNA sequence: TGTGCCAGCACGGGCGGGAATCCGGCTGGGGGGCAGTTCTTC. It yields the protein CASTGGNPAGGQFF.

This clonotype was seen just once. This rearrangement joins TRBV6-6 to TRBJ1-1, with no clear D. There are 14 residues in the CDR3. V shed 7 bases and J shed 1 base, with 13 bases lying between them. The germline gives CDR1 MNHNY, CDR2 SVGAGI (reference sequence). CDR3 loop: CASTQQNTNTEAFF. The CDR3 nucleotides read TGTGCCAGCACCCAACAGAACACGAACACTGAAGCTTTCTTT.

This chain connects TRBV29-1 to TRBJ2-1; 9 bases map to TRBD2. V was pared by 1 base and J by 7 bases, with 8 bases of the junction left unmatched. This CDR3 contains 15 residues. The germline V gene has CDR1 SQVTM and CDR2 ANQGSEA. CDR3 coding DNA: TGCAGCGTTGAAGGGCCTAGCGGGATTGTAAATGAGCAGTTCTTC. Amino acid sequence: CSVEGPSGIVNEQFF.